These T cell receptor beta chains were read from a single sample in a study of shared clonotypes between healthy human individuals. Sequencing used immunoSEQ multiplex PCR; TCRdb keeps in-frame clones, though not all of them. The repertoire includes 1.4 million to 1.5 million clones, 96% of them detected once, and roughly 1.2% sits in the top ten. Sequenced sample: naive CD4+ T cells sorted from blood. The source of these receptors is a man in his thirties or forties in good health. The CDR3 runs from the conserved cysteine through the conserved F or W. Fields, in order: J gene, D gene, clone size, V gene, CDR3 DNA, CDR3 protein. The D gene is left open where the match is weak. Rows give clone size only sometimes, using once, few, many, or a class for an expanded clone.

TRBJ2-1,TRBD2,.,TRBV15,TGTGCCACCAGCAATATCAGGACTAGCGGGAGTGATCGGTACTCCTACAATGAGCAGTTCTTC,CATSNIRTSGSDRYSYNEQFF
TRBJ2-3,.,.,TRBV27,TGTGCCAGCAGCCACAGGGTTGGAGATACGCAGTATTTT,CASSHRVGDTQYF
TRBJ1-1,.,.,TRBV10-2,TGCGCCAGCAGTGATGTATGGTCAGGGAGGACTGAAGCTTTCTTT,CASSDVWSGRTEAFF
TRBJ2-7,.,.,TRBV9,TGTGCCAGTAGCGTAGGGGCCGCCTACGAGCAGTACTTC,CASSVGAAYEQYF
TRBJ2-5,TRBD2,.,TRBV6-1,TGTGCCAGCAGTGAAACTAGCGGGAGGGGAGAGACCCAGTACTTC,CASSETSGRGETQYF
TRBJ2-1,TRBD1,.,TRBV7-2,TGTGCCAGCAGCTGGACCGGGACAGGGGGCTACAATGAGCAGTTCTTC,CASSWTGTGGYNEQFF
TRBJ1-5,.,.,TRBV27,TGTGCCAGCAGTTTATTGGCTGCCCGGGGGCCCCAGCATTTT,CASSLLAARGPQHF
TRBJ1-2,.,once,TRBV18,TGTGCCAGCTCACCACCCGAGGCGGGGGCGCGACAATATGGCTACACCTTC,CASSPPEAGARQYGYTF
TRBJ2-2,TRBD2,.,TRBV7-6,TGTGCCAGCAGCTTACTCCTAAGCGGGAGGAACACCGGGGAGCTGTTTTTT,CASSLLLSGRNTGELFF
TRBJ2-7,.,.,TRBV18,TGTGCCAGCTCACTTCAACAGACCTACGAGCAGTACTTC,CASSLQQTYEQYF
TRBJ2-4,.,once,TRBV6-1,TGTGCCAGCAGTGCCCCCTTTGTGATGCTCAAAAACATTCAGTACTTC,CASSAPFVMLKNIQYF
TRBJ2-3,.,.,TRBV7-8,TGTGCCAGCAGTCTGAGGTCTACGCAGTATTTT,CASSLRSTQYF
TRBJ2-7,.,.,TRBV19,TGTGCCAGTAGTCCGGTAGGGGGGACCTCCTACGAGCAGTACTTC,CASSPVGGTSYEQYF
TRBJ2-7,TRBD2,.,TRBV18,TGTGCCAGCTCACCATACGGTAGCGGGAGGAAATCCTACGAGCAGTACTTC,CASSPYGSGRKSYEQYF
TRBJ2-3,TRBD1,.,TRBV7-6,TGTGCCAGCAGCAGGGACAGGACTCGGGATACGCAGTATTTT,CASSRDRTRDTQYF
TRBJ2-2,.,.,TRBV27,TGTGCCAGCAGTTTATCCTACACCGGGGAGCTGTTTTTT,CASSLSYTGELFF
TRBJ2-1,.,.,TRBV5-4,TGTGCCAGCAGCATAATGACAGAAGACAATGAGCAGTTCTTC,CASSIMTEDNEQFF
TRBJ2-1,TRBD2,.,TRBV4-1,TGCGCCAGCAGTCATCCTAGCGGGAGGGAGAGCTCCTACAATGAGCAGTTCTTC,CASSHPSGRESSYNEQFF
TRBJ2-2,.,.,TRBV7-3,TGTGCCAGCAGCCCCGGGCCCGCAAACACCGGGGAGCTGTTTTTT,CASSPGPANTGELFF
TRBJ1-5,.,.,TRBV19,TGTGCCAGCACACGGGGGGCCGGGCCCCAGCATTTT,CASTRGAGPQHF
TRBJ2-4,TRBD2,.,TRBV5-1,TGCGCCAGCAGCCCGTCCTCTAGCGGGAGTCTAATTCGAGCCAAAAACATTCAGTACTTC,CASSPSSSGSLIRAKNIQYF
TRBJ1-5,.,.,TRBV7-8,TGTGCCAGCAGCTTACAAACAGGGATATCCTATCAGCCCCAGCATTTT,CASSLQTGISYQPQHF